These 5 T cell receptor beta chains share one sample of origin, sequenced in a study of control samples from healthy donors and cancer patients. The data were produced by immunoSEQ multiplex PCR, yet TCRdb's version contains in-frame clones alone and is incomplete. The repertoire holds tens of thousands of clones, roughly 91% seen once, with roughly 7.2% in the top ten. The sequencing sample was made of blood. The source is an older woman in good health.

This chain connects TRBV4-1 to TRBJ2-7; perhaps TRBD1 as D (5 bases). Germline CDR1 reads MGHRA; CDR2 reads YSYEKL. Trimming cost V 2 bases and J 4 bases, with 12 bases left between them. This CDR3 has 14 residues. CDR3 loop: CASSQTSRGYEQYF. The CDR3 DNA reads as TGCGCCAGCAGCCAAACCAGTAGGGGTTACGAGCAGTACTTC.

The V and J genes are TRBV6-1 and TRBJ2-1; weak D call: TRBD2 (6 bases). V lost 1 base, J lost 6 bases, and 25 bases lay in between. CDR1 is MNHNS and CDR2 is SASEGT in the germline V gene. This CDR3 is 19 amino acids long. DNA for the CDR3: TGTGCCAGCAGTGAAGGGGGGGTACTCGGGTGGTTAATGGGCAATGAGCAGTTCTTC. This gives the protein CASSEGGVLGWLMGNEQFF.

This chain uses TRBV6-6 with TRBJ1-2; D uncertain. This CDR3 region has 13 residues. The germline gives CDR1 MNHNY, CDR2 SVGAGI (reference sequence). V was clipped by 6 bases and J by 8 bases, with 16 bases between them. The CDR3 here is CASSYGPVGGYTF. CDR3 DNA: TGTGCCAGCAGCTACGGACCGGTGGGGGGCTACACCTTC.

The chain combines TRBV2 with TRBJ2-5, with 16 positions matching TRBD2. Germline V gene lookup returns CDR1 SNHLY and CDR2 FYNNEI. The J segment lost 5 bases and the V segment lost 5 bases, leaving 8 bases of the junction unmatched. The CDR3 loop spans 17 amino acids. CDR3 sequence reads: CASSTGTSGRAVETQYF. In DNA form, the CDR3 reads TGTGCCAGCAGTACCGGGACTAGCGGGAGGGCCGTGGAGACCCAGTACTTC. The full variable domain, completed using reference TRBV2 and TRBJ2-5, is EPEVTQTPSHQVTQMGQEVILRCVPISNHLYFYWYRQILGQKVEFLVSFYNNEISEKSEIFDDQFSVERPDGSNFTLKIRSTKLEDSAMYFCASSTGTSGRAVETQYFGPGTRLLVL.

The chain carries TRBV14 and TRBJ1-2; TRBD1 matches 7 bases. The junction had 10 bases not matched to a gene; V was cut back by 4 bases and J by 8 bases. The CDR3 consists of 14 residues. Per the germline V gene, CDR1 is SGHDN and CDR2 is FVKESK. The CDR3 here is CASSPTGSRGGYTF. As DNA, the CDR3 is TGTGCCAGCAGCCCGACAGGGTCTCGTGGAGGCTACACCTTC.